The 25 T cell receptor beta chains reported below all come from one sample, sequenced in a study of PD-1 blockade in classical Hodgkin lymphoma. As for time point: cycle 4 day 1 (C4D1), after more than 5 weeks of nivolumab. Every single patient, without exception, relapsed after autologous stem cell transplantation, and brentuximab vedotin exposure varied. The repertoire was sequenced with immunoSEQ multiplex PCR; TCRdb's copy has only in-frame clones and lacks some. The table records approximately 25,000 clones, about two thirds of them present only once. The sample here was peripheral blood mononuclear cells (PBMCs), taken before the fourth cycle of nivolumab. The receptors come from a human donor with classical Hodgkin lymphoma.

The chain is built from TRBV10-3 and TRBJ2-3; D gene uncertain. Germline lookup yields CDR1 ENHRY and CDR2 SYGVKD. The length of the CDR3 is 13 residues. Trimming took off 2 bases at V and 3 bases at J, with 6 bases between the two ends. The CDR3 here is CAISEEKTDTQYF. The CDR3 DNA is TGTGCCATCAGTGAGGAAAAGACAGATACGCAGTATTTT.

The V and J genes are TRBV9 and TRBJ2-1; 11 bases fit TRBD1. The ends lost 3 bases at V and 4 bases at J; junction bases unmatched: 3. Looked up from germline, CDR1 is SGDLS and CDR2 is YYNGEE. The CDR3 has 15 amino acids. In DNA form, the CDR3 reads TGTGCCAGCAGCGCCAGGGACAGGGGGTACAATGAGCAGTTCTTC. Translated: CASSARDRGYNEQFF.

This chain connects TRBV7-9 to TRBJ2-2; D may be TRBD2 (7 bases). From germline, CDR1 is SEHNR and CDR2 FQNEAQ (reference sequence). The CDR3 runs to 14 residues. V dropped 8 bases and J dropped 5 bases, with 15 bases sitting between them. Here the CDR3 DNA reads TGTGCCAGCCAGGACAGCGGGACAACCGGGGAGCTGTTTTTT. Protein product: CASQDSGTTGELFF.

V and J are TRBV28 and TRBJ1-4; perhaps TRBD1 as D (5 bases). In germline, CDR1 is MDHEN, CDR2 SYDVKM. This CDR3 is 14 amino acids long. V was shortened by 3 bases and J by 4 bases, with 9 bases between the two germline ends. CDR3 bases: TGTGCCAGCAGTTTCGACAGTGTTAATGAAAAACTGTTTTTT. Translated, it gives CASSFDSVNEKLFF.

V is TRBV27 and J is TRBJ1-1; tentatively, D is TRBD1 (5 bases). Germline V CDR1 and CDR2: MNHEY, SMNVEV (reference sequence). CDR3 size: 14 residues. V was cut by 2 bases and J by 1 base, with 8 bases left in between. The CDR3 bases are TGTGCCAGCAGTTTAACAGGTGGGAACACTGAAGCTTTCTTT. Its protein is CASSLTGGNTEAFF.

This clone was counted only a few times. The V and J genes are TRBV4-2 and TRBJ2-7; D is undetermined. Germline lookup yields CDR1 LGHNA and CDR2 YNFKEQ. The CDR3 runs to 14 residues. The V end lost 4 bases, the J end lost 6 bases, and 16 bases lay between the germline ends. In DNA, the CDR3 is TGTGCCAGCAGCCCGGAGAGAGACCGGTTCGAGCAGTACTTC. Translated, it gives CASSPERDRFEQYF.

This clone was found once. The rearrangement joins TRBV6-1 to TRBJ2-1; D may correspond to TRBD1 or TRBD2 (5 bases each). The V and J ends lost 4 bases and 9 bases respectively, with 13 bases between them. In germline, CDR1 is MNHNS, CDR2 SASEGT. The CDR3 spans 13 residues. CDR3 loop: CASSATSGREQFF. The CDR3 bases are TGTGCCAGCAGTGCAACCTCGGGACGTGAGCAGTTCTTC.

The chain joins TRBV15 to TRBJ2-1; TRBD2 matches 14 bases. The length of the CDR3 is 19 residues. V lost 1 base to trimming and J lost 7 bases; unmatched junction nucleotides: 12. Per germline, CDR1 LNHNV and CDR2 YYDKDF (reference sequence). The CDR3 loop reads CATSRGGGTGTSGRNEQFF. In nucleotides, the CDR3 is TGTGCCACCAGCAGAGGAGGTGGGACCGGGACTAGCGGGAGAAATGAGCAGTTCTTC.

The V and J genes are TRBV5-1 and TRBJ2-1; possible D gene TRBD2, 6 bases. The CDR3 is made up of 16 amino acids. Germline assignment: CDR1 SGHRS and CDR2 YFSETQ. With 4 bases removed from V and 2 bases from J, the gap between germline ends came to 16 bases. The CDR3 region is CASSPRTSKPYNEQFF. Written as DNA, the CDR3 is TGCGCCAGCAGCCCGCGTACTAGCAAACCCTACAATGAGCAGTTCTTC. Using reference TRBV5-1 and TRBJ2-1 for the parts outside the CDR3, the full variable domain is KAGVTQTPRYLIKTRGQQVTLSCSPISGHRSVSWYQQTPGQGLQFLFEYFSETQRNKGNFPGRFSGRQFSNSRSEMNVSTLELGDSALYLCASSPRTSKPYNEQFFGPGTRLTVL.

This clone was observed once. This chain uses TRBV18 with TRBJ2-2; D is undetermined. With 3 bases removed from V and 5 bases from J, the gap between germline ends came to 7 bases. The CDR3 covers 13 residues. Germline-derived CDR1 and CDR2 are KGHSH and LQKENI. CDR3 sequence: CASSPTLTGELFF. The CDR3 DNA is TGTGCCAGCTCACCGACGTTGACCGGGGAGCTGTTTTTT.

The chain carries TRBV7-6 and TRBJ1-3; D unresolved. Trimming removed 0 bases at V and 0 bases at J, with 21 bases between. CDR3 size: 20 residues. Germline V lookup: CDR1 SGHVS, CDR2 FNYEAQ. CDR3 sequence reads: CASSLAPPEADLHSGNTIYF. The CDR3, as DNA: TGTGCCAGCAGCTTAGCGCCTCCGGAGGCGGATCTCCACTCTGGAAACACCATATATTTT.

This clone has a single count. V and J are TRBV27 and TRBJ1-5; 11 bases are a match to TRBD1. The CDR3 consists of 15 residues. CDR1 is MNHEY and CDR2 is SMNVEV in the germline V gene (reference sequence). With 2 bases clipped from V and 4 bases from J, the junction kept 1 base outside the gene matches. CDR3 bases: TGTGCCAGCAGTTTAGGGACAGGGGGGAATCAGCCCCAGCATTTT. Translation gives CASSLGTGGNQPQHF.

The chain carries TRBV6-1 and TRBJ1-5; D not resolved. The CDR3 runs to 14 residues. Germline assignment: CDR1 MNHNS and CDR2 SASEGT. The V end was cut by 8 bases, the J end by 5 bases, with 16 bases between. CDR3 protein: CASGLIRADQPQHF. CDR3 in DNA: TGTGCCAGCGGGTTAATTAGGGCCGATCAGCCCCAGCATTTT.

V usage is TRBV2 and J usage is TRBJ1-1; tentative D call: TRBD1 (5 bases). This CDR3 contains 13 residues. Germline V gives CDR1 SNHLY, CDR2 FYNNEI. Trimming shortened V by 6 bases and J by 1 base, and 9 bases separated the two germline ends. Here the CDR3 DNA reads TGTGCCAGCAGGATTACAGGGAACACTGAAGCTTTCTTT. Protein sequence: CASRITGNTEAFF.

This sequence joins TRBV10-1 and TRBJ2-6; D may match TRBD1 or TRBD2 (5 bases each). V was shortened by 3 bases and J by 11 bases, with 17 bases between the two germline ends. Germline values: CDR1 WNHNN, CDR2 SYGVQD (reference sequence). The CDR3 spans 15 residues. The CDR3 here is CASSEPGPSRHVLTF. CDR3 nucleotide sequence: TGCGCCAGCAGTGAACCGGGACCCTCCCGCCACGTCCTGACTTTC.

The V call is TRBV18, the J call TRBJ1-2, with 8 bases matching TRBD1. The CDR3 length is 14 residues. After removal of 3 bases from V and 5 bases from J, the junction contained 5 bases not matched to a gene. Germline lookup yields CDR1 KGHSH and CDR2 LQKENI. For the CDR3, the DNA is TGTGCCAGCTCACCGACCGACAGGGGATATGGCTACACCTTC. This gives the protein CASSPTDRGYGYTF.

This clone was picked up a small number of times. This CDR3 is also generated by other DNA sequences in the sample. This chain connects TRBV7-9 to TRBJ2-7; 9 nucleotides agree with TRBD1. CDR3 size: 14 residues. Germline CDR1 reads SEHNR; CDR2 reads FQNEAQ (reference sequence). The trim removed 5 bases at V and 5 bases at J, leaving 7 bases unmatched. This chain's CDR3 is CASSLRDREHEQYF. The CDR3, as DNA: TGTGCCAGCAGCCTCCGGGACAGGGAACACGAGCAGTACTTC.

This clone was seen a handful of times. Other DNA sequences from this sample encode an identical CDR3 as well. The genes are TRBV9 and TRBJ2-1, with D perhaps TRBD2 (5 bases). Per the germline V gene, CDR1 is SGDLS and CDR2 is YYNGEE. The CDR3 has 16 residues. V lost 4 bases to trimming and J lost 0 bases, with 14 bases between them. This CDR3 is CASSPRTGSSYNEQFF. Written as DNA, the CDR3 is TGTGCCAGCAGCCCAAGGACTGGAAGCTCCTACAATGAGCAGTTCTTC.

The rearrangement uses TRBV7-2 and TRBJ1-3; D is unresolved. Germline V CDR1 and CDR2: SGHTA, FQGNSA. CDR3 length equals 18 residues. Trimming stripped 2 bases from V and 0 bases from J, with 17 bases between. The CDR3 loop reads CASSLLTGYPSSGNTIYF. In DNA, the CDR3 is TGTGCCAGCAGCTTATTGACGGGTTACCCTAGCTCTGGAAACACCATATATTTT.

The V gene is TRBV5-4, the J gene TRBJ2-7; D may correspond to TRBD1 or TRBD2 (6 bases each). Germline loops: CDR1 SGHNT, CDR2 YYREEE (reference sequence). CDR3 length: 14 residues. Trimming took off 4 bases at V and 2 bases at J, with 13 bases between the two ends. CDR3 sequence: CASSRRGDTYEQYF. The CDR3 DNA reads as TGTGCCAGCAGCAGAAGGGGGGACACCTACGAGCAGTACTTC. Filled out from reference TRBV5-4 and TRBJ2-7, the complete variable domain reads ETGVTQSPTHLIKTRGQQVTLRCSSQSGHNTVSWYQQALGQGPQFIFQYYREEENGRGNFPPRFSGLQFPNYSSELNVNALELDDSALYLCASSRRGDTYEQYFGPGTRLTVT.

This clone came up a few times. This chain joins TRBV7-2 and TRBJ2-2, with D perhaps TRBD1 or TRBD2 (5 bases each). The length of the CDR3 is 14 residues. Trimming cost V 7 bases and J 13 bases, with 22 bases left between them. Germline-derived CDR1 and CDR2 are SGHTA and FQGNSA. The CDR3 loop reads CASTQLRVGDGLFF. Written as DNA, the CDR3 is TGTGCCAGCACCCAGCTTAGAGTCGGGGACGGGCTGTTTTTT.

This clone was observed once. The rearrangement links TRBV28 to TRBJ2-3; TRBD1 matches 10 bases. CDR1 and CDR2 from the germline V gene are MDHEN and SYDVKM. The CDR3 runs to 18 residues. V lost 6 bases and J lost 0; bases outside the gene matches: 12. Here the CDR3 reads CASSLDGQGDVSTDTQYF. In DNA form, the CDR3 reads TGTGCCAGCAGCCTGGACGGACAGGGGGATGTAAGCACAGATACGCAGTATTTT.

V and J are TRBV27 and TRBJ2-2; 8 nucleotides match TRBD2. The germline gives CDR1 MNHEY, CDR2 SMNVEV (reference sequence). With 4 bases clipped from V and 0 bases from J, the junction kept 4 bases outside the gene matches. CDR3 length: 16 amino acids. CDR3 amino acids: CASSWPGGANTGELFF. The CDR3 DNA follows: TGTGCCAGCAGTTGGCCGGGGGGGGCGAACACCGGGGAGCTGTTTTTT.

The J gene is TRBJ2-5, the V gene TRBV4-2; possibly TRBD1 for D (5 bases). The germline V gene encodes CDR1 LGHNA and CDR2 YNFKEQ. Trimming pared 5 bases from V and 5 bases from J, leaving 21 bases between. The CDR3 covers 16 residues. The CDR3 protein is CASSGHHGLGAETQYF. The CDR3 bases are TGTGCCAGCAGCGGACACCACGGCTTGGGTGCCGAGACCCAGTACTTC.

The V call is TRBV30, the J call TRBJ1-1, with D unresolved. The CDR3 consists of 12 residues. With 2 bases removed from V and 3 bases from J, the gap between germline ends came to 7 bases. CDR1 GTSNPN and CDR2 SVGIG come from the germline V gene (reference sequence). The CDR3 DNA reads TGTGCCTGGAGTCCCATCTACACTGAAGCTTTCTTT. Residues: CAWSPIYTEAFF.